These 10 T cell receptor beta chains were all obtained from the same sample, sequenced in a study of T-cell memory formation after mild COVID-19 (dated by TCRdb to the early 2020s). The method was 5' RACE. The instrument given in TCRdb is Illumina NovaSeq 6000. In TCRdb, the public reads were trimmed at Q25 with fastp and aligned with MiXCR, with productive beta chains retained. Under each unique CDR3 protein, matching rows form one entry showing the most common genes and DNA. This sample lists 400,000 or so distinct CDR3 sequences; around 18% were detected once. More than 8% of the sample goes to the ten largest clones. Sequences were obtained from PBMCs or a T cell subset sorted from them (not recorded which). These receptors were collected from an adult woman who had mild COVID-19 (a few samples of this study predate the infection). The sample titles of this study are shuffled in the database, so cell type and time point are left out; the donor was told from shared clones.

The chain joins TRBV7-9 to TRBJ1-1, with 7 bases fitting TRBD1. The CDR3 is made up of 14 amino acids. After removal of 5 bases from V and 11 bases from J, the junction contained 14 bases not matched to a gene. The V gene's germline CDR1 is SEHNR and CDR2 FQNEAQ (reference sequence). This CDR3 reads CASSHGTEILRAFF. Written as DNA, the CDR3 is TGTGCCAGCAGCCATGGGACAGAGATACTTAGGGCTTTCTTT.

This clonotype was observed a few times. The rearrangement links TRBV6-1 to TRBJ1-1; no clear D. CDR1 and CDR2 (germline): MNHNS, SASEGT. Trimming pared 7 bases from V and 10 bases from J, leaving 16 bases between. This CDR3 region has 12 residues. The CDR3 region has the DNA TGTGCCAGCATTAACGACGGAGATAGAGCTTTCTTT. Translation gives CASINDGDRAFF.

V gene TRBV7-9 combines with J gene TRBJ1-1; maybe TRBD1 (6 bases). The ends were cut back, 5 bases at V and 4 bases at J, with 20 bases in the middle. Germline V gene lookup returns CDR1 SEHNR and CDR2 FQNEAQ (reference sequence). This CDR3 has 16 amino acids. Here the CDR3 reads CASSAFSGALATEAFF. The CDR3 DNA is TGTGCCAGCAGCGCCTTCTCAGGGGCGTTGGCCACTGAAGCTTTCTTT.

The rearrangement links TRBV4-3 to TRBJ2-3; D is perhaps TRBD2 (7 bases). Germline V CDR1 and CDR2: LGHNA, YSLEER. Trimming stripped 6 bases from V and 1 base from J, with 23 bases between. The CDR3 length is 18 residues. The CDR3 region is CASSQSEAGGQGTDTQYF. CDR3 sequence (DNA): TGCGCCAGCAGTCAAAGCGAGGCCGGGGGGCAGGGCACAGATACGCAGTATTTT.

CDR3 DNA: TGTGCCAGCAGCCCCTCCAGAGGGTCCGGTAGCACCGGGGAGCTGTTTTTT. Encoded protein: CASSPSRGSGSTGELFF. The V and J genes are TRBV7-9 and TRBJ2-2, with a possible D match to TRBD2 (5 bases). Trimming pared 5 bases from V and 4 bases from J, leaving 20 bases between. This CDR3 contains 17 residues. Germline assignment: CDR1 SEHNR and CDR2 FQNEAQ (reference sequence).

The chain carries TRBV6-5 and TRBJ1-6; no clear D gene. Germline V gene lookup returns CDR1 MNHEY and CDR2 SVGAGI. The CDR3 covers 15 residues. V dropped 7 bases and J dropped 5 bases, with 15 bases sitting between them. CDR3: CASTPATADNSPLHF. The CDR3 DNA follows: TGTGCCAGCACCCCGGCAACAGCAGATAATTCACCCCTCCACTTT.

The chain uses TRBV14 and TRBJ2-7, with 8 bases identical to TRBD2. This CDR3 is built from 14 residues. The V gene's germline CDR1 is SGHDN and CDR2 FVKESK. After removal of 3 bases from V and 3 bases from J, the junction contained 4 bases not matched to a gene. The CDR3 DNA reads as TGTGCCAGCAGCCACCGGGGGGGAATCTACGAGCAGTACTTC. It specifies CASSHRGGIYEQYF.

V and J are TRBV5-1 and TRBJ2-7, with D possibly being TRBD2 (7 bases). V was trimmed by 0 bases and J by 3 bases, leaving 16 bases between them. The CDR3 loop spans 16 amino acids. CDR1 is SGHRS and CDR2 is YFSETQ in the germline V gene. CDR3 sequence (DNA): TGCGCCAGCAGCTTGGAGGGGGGGCAGGCCTACTACGAGCAGTACTTC. It translates to CASSLEGGQAYYEQYF. Filled out from reference TRBV5-1 and TRBJ2-7, the complete variable domain reads KAGVTQTPRYLIKTRGQQVTLSCSPISGHRSVSWYQQTPGQGLQFLFEYFSETQRNKGNFPGRFSGRQFSNSRSEMNVSTLELGDSALYLCASSLEGGQAYYEQYFGPGTRLTVT.

The chain joins TRBV20-1 to TRBJ1-1; no firm D call. V was trimmed by 2 bases and J by 0 bases, leaving 16 bases between them. From germline, CDR1 is DFQATT and CDR2 SNEGSKA (reference sequence). CDR3 length: 16 amino acids. As DNA, the CDR3 is TGCAGTGCTAGACTTCGGGGTAACAACATGAACACTGAAGCTTTCTTT. Its translation: CSARLRGNNMNTEAFF.

The chain recombines TRBV4-1 with TRBJ1-1; TRBD1 aligns across 7 bases. This CDR3 spans 19 amino acids. Germline assignment: CDR1 MGHRA and CDR2 YSYEKL. With 4 bases clipped from V and 4 bases from J, the junction kept 21 bases outside the gene matches. CDR3 protein: CASSPSIRDRGGRGTEAFF. The CDR3 DNA reads TGCGCCAGCAGCCCAAGTATCCGGGACAGAGGTGGCCGGGGCACTGAAGCTTTCTTT.